This TCR beta chain was captured in a study of T cells expressing NK-cell markers. Background on the study: Sorted CD3+CD56+NKG2C+, CD3+CD56+NKG2C- and CD3+CD56-NKG2C+ T-cell subsets were beta-chain profiled.

Study conclusions and caveats: Top CD8+ clonotypes included the dominant CD3+CD56+NKG2C+ clonotypes in six donors. Researchers report these clonotypes also headed the CD3+CD56-NKG2C+ fraction in a handful of donors.

A word on this clonotype: Its specificity is unknown.

Generation of TCR beta cDNA was performed by 5'RACE template switching incorporating UMIs. From its re-call of the 5' RACE reads, TCRdb lists each CDR3 protein once, without DNA. This specimen shows about 460,000 distinct CDR3 sequences; the ten leading clones hold approximately 1.4%. The CDR3 is 15 amino acids. Germline CDR1 is ENHRY and CDR2 is SYGVKD. The V call is TRBV10-3, the J call TRBJ1-5; TCRdb proposes TRBD1, but this gene call is untestable without DNA. The sample was blood T cells: a sorted CD56 or NKG2C T cell subset, CD4+ or CD8+ T cells, or bulk PBMC T cells (not recorded which). The clonotype was recovered from a woman aged 50 to 65 in good health. The CDR3 here is CAISEAGASNQPQHF.